This is a list of T cell receptor beta chains from one sample in a study of blood T cell repertoires in COVID-19. This table comes from immunoSEQ multiplex PCR, and its TCRdb copy is limited to in-frame clones, with some not included. This table has about 69,000 clones, roughly 73% appearing once. The sequenced sample consisted of peripheral blood. The source is a human donor in a cohort sampled during active COVID-19. CDR3s include the opening cysteine and the closing phenylalanine or tryptophan. For some rows the clone size is stated as once, few or many, or as a class when expanded; others skip it.

clone_size v_call cdr3_aa
- TRBV24-1 CATRTDERDEQFF
- TRBV18 CASSPVAGEGEQYF
- TRBV30 CAWSATRNTGELFF
- TRBV21-1 CASSKAIRGRVEETQYF
- TRBV12-3/TRBV12-4 CASSLIQETQYF
- TRBV19 CASSMAYRGGTEAFF
- TRBV5-1 CASSSDSGYGYTF
- TRBV25-1 CASTGQGLSYGYTF
- TRBV11-2 CASSLYSNQPQHF
- TRBV5-1 CASSLGASGQETQYF
- TRBV18 CASSLGQASGANVLTF
- TRBV4-1 CASSQQTGQGSTDTQYF
few TRBV28 CASSLLGGEQFF
- TRBV14 CASSQDVRTGVGNTEAFF
- TRBV18 CASSPRQGVNEQYF
- TRBV5-1 CASSLGTRDEKLFF
- TRBV7-2 CASSPQTGHNEQYF
- TRBV9 CASSVQVGVVAFF
- TRBV10-3 CAIRPGRRGDSYEQYF
- TRBV5-4 CASSLGGGGSTDTQYF
- TRBV3-1/TRBV3-2 CASSQGARAETQYF
- TRBV28 CASRDLDRDTQPQHF
- TRBV15 CATSGSSGGNQPQHF
- TRBV6-5 CASSYTGIGEAFF
- TRBV7-9 CASSLTGQGSSTDTQYF
- TRBV29-1 CSVDPRESSYNEQFF
- TRBV2 CASSRTGAYEQYF
- TRBV12-3/TRBV12-4 CASSWDRGGQAFF
- TRBV27 CASSSPGQGTEKLFF
- TRBV28 CASSPISGSSYNEQFF
few TRBV21-1 CASSSGGDRRQYF
- TRBV19 CASSIMGLAGRSSYNEQFF
- TRBV7-8 CASSPNRGANYGYTF
few TRBV7-8 CASSLGGLAGVYEQYF
- TRBV11-2 CASSLGGRGLNEQFF
- TRBV28 CASSSRVPYEQYF
- TRBV7-8 CASNKGLAGEGTQYF
- TRBV6-1 CASSERGEGGNTIYF
few TRBV11-2 CASSLVLGPIETQYF
- TRBV5-1 CASSTQGANTGELFF
few TRBV5-1 CASSFLQGGTYEQYF
- TRBV5-1 CASSLGLGPGEQFF
- TRBV28 CASSWSVLSGNTIYF
- TRBV30 CAWSVRGQGDQPQHF
- TRBV11-2 CASSPGLAAAYEQYF
- TRBV18 CASSLTGTGMDEQYF
few TRBV4-1 CASSQLTGISPLHF
- TRBV18 CASSPDRGAPYEQYF
- TRBV7-9 CASSLAGAVEYF
- TRBV5-3 CARSTRDRADTGELFF
- TRBV6-5 CASSYSSLQGDTQYF
few TRBV6-4 CASSPQAYGTEAFF